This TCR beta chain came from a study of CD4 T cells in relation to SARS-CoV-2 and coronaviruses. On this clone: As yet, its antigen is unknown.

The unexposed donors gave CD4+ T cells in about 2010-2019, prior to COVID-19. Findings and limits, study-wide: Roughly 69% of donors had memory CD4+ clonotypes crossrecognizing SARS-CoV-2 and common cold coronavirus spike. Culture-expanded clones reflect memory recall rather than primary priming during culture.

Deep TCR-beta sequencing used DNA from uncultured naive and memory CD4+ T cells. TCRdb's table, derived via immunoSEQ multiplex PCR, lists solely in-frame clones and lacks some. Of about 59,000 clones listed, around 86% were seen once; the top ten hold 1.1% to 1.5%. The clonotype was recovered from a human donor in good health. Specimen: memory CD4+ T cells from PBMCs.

CDR3 sequence reads: CASSPRGTGFSDEQYF. In DNA, the CDR3 is TGTGCCAGCAGCCCCCGGGGGACAGGGTTTAGCGACGAGCAGTACTTC. J is TRBJ2-7 and V is TRBV7-6; 9 bases agree with TRBD1. V trimming: 5 bases; J trimming: 5 bases; junction bases outside the gene matches: 13. This CDR3 has 16 amino acids. Germline values: CDR1 SGHVS, CDR2 FNYEAQ.